These 27 T cell receptor beta chains originate from one sample sequenced in a study of T cell clonality in common variable immunodeficiency. The assay was immunoSEQ multiplex PCR, and TCRdb's table has in-frame clones only and misses some. The sample yields about 7,300 clones, without any singletons. Their specific antigens are unknown. Points from the study as a whole: In common variable immunodeficiency, TCR beta chains reportedly carried fewer deletions and N-nucleotide insertions.

Sequencing used peripheral blood mononuclear cells. The receptors stem from a human donor with common variable immunodeficiency.

This clone is medium-sized by share. The CDR3 extends 3 residues past the end of the read, so its final part is completed from the germline J gene. This chain uses TRBV20-1 with TRBJ2-4, with D tentatively TRBD1 (7 bases). The CDR3 length is 13 residues. V lost 6 bases to trimming and J lost 8 bases, with 17 bases between them. CDR1 and CDR2 (germline): DFQATT, SNEGSKA (reference sequence). The CDR3 region is CSATGEVMDIQYF. The sequenced CDR3 bases are TGCAGTGCAACAGGGGAGGTGATGGACATT.

This clone was observed at least ten times. The read gets to within 3 residues of the CDR3 end, and the germline J gene fills in the rest. The chain couples TRBV28 to TRBJ1-5; TRBD1 might be the D (5 bases). Trimming took off 6 bases at V and 4 bases at J, with 19 bases between the two ends. Germline CDR1 and CDR2: MDHEN and SYDVKM. CDR3 size: 16 residues. Incomplete CDR3 DNA: TGTGCCAGCAGCCGATATGACAGCCTTGGAAATCAGCCC. Amino acids: CASSRYDSLGNQP. Given in full, the CDR3 is CASSRYDSLGNQPQHF.

This clone showed up just a few times. With the read ending 3 residues before the CDR3 end, the germline J gene is used to fill in that end. The chain employs TRBV19 and TRBJ2-7, with a tentative D call TRBD1 (5 bases). This CDR3 contains 12 residues. Germline V lookup: CDR1 LNHDA, CDR2 SQIVND (reference sequence). Trimming took off 4 bases at V and 3 bases at J, with 7 bases between the two ends. CDR3 in amino acids: CASSTGNYEQYF. Partial CDR3 DNA: TGTGCCAGTAGTACAGGGAACTACGAG.

About this clone itself: The read ends 3 residues before the CDR3 terminus; that terminus is restored from the germline J gene. The V and J genes are TRBV20-1 and TRBJ2-7; TRBD1 is a possible D gene (6 bases). This CDR3 contains 14 residues. V dropped 0 bases and J dropped 6 bases, with 15 bases sitting between them. Germline V lookup: CDR1 DFQATT, CDR2 SNEGSKA (reference sequence). The sequenced CDR3 bases are TGCAGTGCTAGAGACTTACAGGGTATGGGCGAG. Amino acid sequence: CSARDLQGMGE. The entire CDR3 reads CSARDLQGMGEQYF.

This clone was counted ten times or more. The read comes to an end 3 residues before the CDR3 does, leaving the germline J gene to fill in the end. The J gene is TRBJ2-3, the V gene TRBV2; 7 nucleotides match TRBD2. Germline V gene lookup returns CDR1 SNHLY and CDR2 FYNNEI. Trimming cost V 7 bases and J 0 bases; bases outside gene matches: 13. This CDR3 contains 17 residues. The CDR3 protein is CASNGASGFSSTDTQYF. CDR3 DNA (partial): TGTGCCAGCAACGGGGCTAGCGGATTTTCTAGCACAGATACG.

This clone qualifies as medium-sized (0.01 to 0.1%). Read sequence stops 3 residues before the CDR3 end, and the germline J gene provides the missing end. The V and J genes are TRBV19 and TRBJ1-6, with TRBD1 matching 11 bases. V lost 11 bases, J lost 7 bases, and 4 bases stayed unmatched. This CDR3 has 13 residues. Germline V CDR1 and CDR2: LNHDA, SQIVND (reference sequence). This CDR3 reads CAGGQGANSPLHF. The covered CDR3 bases are TGTGCCGGCGGACAGGGGGCAAATTCACCC.

This clone has a count of ten or more. The read terminates 3 residues ahead of where the CDR3 ends, so the germline J gene completes it. This chain connects TRBV19 to TRBJ1-5, with TRBD1 matching over 8 bases. Germline-derived CDR1 and CDR2 are LNHDA and SQIVND (reference sequence). The J segment lost 5 bases and the V segment lost 4 bases, leaving 7 bases of the junction unmatched. The CDR3 extends over 15 amino acids. CDR3 DNA (partial): TGTGCCAGTAGTAAACCAGGGGGCGCGGATCAGCCC. Translation: CASSKPGGADQP. The whole CDR3 sequence reads CASSKPGGADQPQHF.

The sample holds a few counts of this clone. The read ends 3 residues before the CDR3 terminus; that terminus is restored from the germline J gene. The chain recombines TRBV16 with TRBJ1-1; D gene ambiguous. Deletions cut 1 base from V and 7 bases from J, with 4 bases between. Germline V CDR1 and CDR2: KGHSY, FQNENV. There are 11 residues in the CDR3. CDR3 amino acids: CASSQLNEAFF. Incomplete CDR3 DNA: TGTGCCAGCAGCCAATTAAATGAA. The whole variable domain, remainder taken from reference TRBV16 and TRBJ1-1, is GEEVAQTPKHLVRGEGQKAKLYCAPIKGHSYVFWYQQVLKNEFKFLISFQNENVFDETGMPKERFSAKCLPNSPCSLEIQATKLEDSAVYFCASSQLNEAFFGQGTRLTVV.

This clone was seen a handful of times. The read ends 3 residues shy of where the CDR3 ends; the end is completed using the germline J gene. The gene calls are TRBV7-6 and TRBJ2-7, with 10 bases fitting TRBD2. The CDR3 totals 14 residues. Germline V gives CDR1 SGHVS, CDR2 FNYEAQ. V shed 4 bases, J shed 5 bases, and the junction held 5 bases outside the gene matches. Partial CDR3 DNA: TGTGCCAGCAGCTACAGGACTAGCGGAGACGAG. This codes for CASSYRTSGDE. The full-length CDR3 reads as CASSYRTSGDEQYF.

In the case of this clone: The CDR3 end is not reached by the read, which stops 3 residues before it; the germline J gene fills it in. V usage is TRBV30 and J usage is TRBJ2-3; 11 bases are shared with TRBD2. Looked up from germline, CDR1 is GTSNPN and CDR2 is SVGIG (reference sequence). Losses at the gene ends were 3 bases for V and 4 bases for J; bases not matched to a gene: 6. This CDR3 is 15 amino acids long. The CDR3 sequence: CAWRSGTSGADTQYF. CDR3 DNA (partial): TGTGCCTGGAGGTCCGGGACTAGCGGCGCAGATACG.

This clone was detected ten times or more. The read comes to an end 3 residues before the CDR3 does, leaving the germline J gene to fill in the end. V and J are TRBV4-1 and TRBJ2-7; 7 nucleotides align to TRBD2. The CDR3 loop spans 17 amino acids. Germline CDR1 is MGHRA and CDR2 is YSYEKL. V was clipped by 1 base and J by 0 bases; unmatched bases: 9. The CDR3 bases that were read are TGCGCCAGCAGCCAAGTCCTGTTGCGGGGGATCTCCTACGAG. Translating it yields CASSQVLLRGISYE. Given in full, the CDR3 is CASSQVLLRGISYEQYF.

This clone was counted many times. Read coverage stops 3 residues before the CDR3 terminus; the germline J gene supplies the remainder. V and J are TRBV10-1 and TRBJ2-7; TRBD1 agrees at 9 bases. The V gene's germline CDR1 is WNHNN and CDR2 SYGVQD (reference sequence). The CDR3 spans 14 residues. V lost 4 bases and J lost 5; bases outside the gene matches: 6. The CDR3 protein is CASSGTGGMNEQYF. The sequenced part of the CDR3 DNA is TGCGCCAGCAGTGGAACAGGGGGCATGAACGAG.

This clone was detected a few times. Coverage ceases 3 residues before the CDR3 finishes, and the germline J gene fills in the end. This chain uses TRBV19 with TRBJ2-1; 9 nucleotides agree with TRBD2. The CDR3 covers 15 residues. J gave up 9 bases and V 4 bases, and 10 bases lay outside the gene matches. Germline assignment: CDR1 LNHDA and CDR2 SQIVND (reference sequence). The CDR3 sequence: CASSTGTSMGGEQFF. The CDR3 bases that were read are TGTGCCAGTAGTACCGGGACTAGCATGGGCGGTGAG.

This clone was observed a handful of times. The read comes to an end 3 residues before the CDR3 does, leaving the germline J gene to fill in the end. The rearrangement links TRBV7-9 to TRBJ2-7, with D maybe TRBD1 (5 bases). The ends were cut back, 2 bases at V and 2 bases at J, with 10 bases in the middle. The CDR3 runs 14 residues. The germline gives CDR1 SEHNR, CDR2 FQNEAQ (reference sequence). CDR3 sequence reads: CASSLRTLPYEQYF. CDR3 DNA (partial): TGTGCCAGCAGCTTACGGACACTACCCTACGAG.

This clone was recorded a few times. The CDR3 goes on 3 residues after the read ends, and that part is filled in from the germline J gene. The chain combines TRBV18 with TRBJ1-1; 8 bases align to TRBD1. The J segment lost 5 bases and the V segment lost 2 bases, leaving 1 base of the junction unmatched. The germline CDR1 and CDR2 sequences are KGHSH and LQKENI. The CDR3 sequence is 13 residues long. The sequenced CDR3 bases are TGTGCCAGCTCACCAGACAGGGGAACTGAA. Its translation is CASSPDRGTE. The CDR3 in its entirety is CASSPDRGTEAFF.

This clone has at least ten counts. Sequencing ends 3 residues short of the CDR3 end; the germline J gene provides the rest. This chain joins TRBV9 and TRBJ1-1, with 9 bases aligning to TRBD1. The CDR3 is 18 residues long. The V segment lost 3 bases and the J segment 4 bases; nucleotides outside the gene matches: 16. Per the germline V gene, CDR1 is SGDLS and CDR2 is YYNGEE. CDR3 DNA (partial): TGTGCCAGCAGCGCTTTACCGGGACAGGGAATTGGGAGCACTGAA. Encoded protein: CASSALPGQGIGSTE. The full CDR3 is CASSALPGQGIGSTEAFF.

This clone counts as medium-sized. The CDR3 goes on 3 residues after the read ends, and that part is filled in from the germline J gene. The V and J genes are TRBV24-1 and TRBJ2-1; possibly TRBD1 for D (6 bases). Germline values: CDR1 KGHDR, CDR2 SFDVKD. There are 15 residues in the CDR3. The V end was cut by 5 bases, the J end by 2 bases, with 12 bases between. Incomplete CDR3 DNA: TGTGCCACCAGTGCCCCGGACAGAGCCTACAATGAG. Translating gives CATSAPDRAYNE. The entire CDR3 reads CATSAPDRAYNEQFF.

About this clone itself: Coverage ceases 3 residues before the CDR3 finishes, and the germline J gene fills in the end. The genes are TRBV30 and TRBJ1-2; 7 positions agree with TRBD1. The CDR3 runs to 13 residues. Germline CDR1 GTSNPN, CDR2 SVGIG (reference sequence). V shed 8 bases and J 6 bases; nucleotides not matched to a gene: 12. CDR3: CARQQGKIHGYTF. The part of the CDR3 DNA that was read is TGTGCCCGCCAACAGGGGAAAATACATGGC. The full variable domain, completed using reference TRBV30 and TRBJ1-2, is SQTIHQWPATLVQPVGSPLSLECTVEGTSNPNLYWYRQAAGRGLQLLFYSVGIGQISSEVPQNLSASRPQDRQFILSSKKLLLSDSGFYLCARQQGKIHGYTFGSGTRLTVV.

Sample share makes this clone medium-sized. From the germline J gene comes the end of the CDR3, since the read stops 3 residues before it. V is TRBV18 and J is TRBJ1-5, with D tentatively TRBD1 (6 bases). The CDR3 consists of 14 residues. CDR1 and CDR2 from the germline V gene are KGHSH and LQKENI. The V and J ends lost 2 bases and 5 bases respectively, with 10 bases between them. CDR3 bases read: TGTGCCAGCTCACCAGCGGGGGCCGATCAGCCC. It is translated as CASSPAGADQP. The whole CDR3 reads CASSPAGADQPQHF.

A note on this clone: Sequencing ends 3 residues short of the CDR3 end; the germline J gene provides the rest. The chain uses TRBV19 and TRBJ1-2; perhaps TRBD1 as D (6 bases). The CDR3 contains 15 residues. Germline CDR1 is LNHDA and CDR2 is SQIVND (reference sequence). Deletions cut 6 bases from V and 4 bases from J, with 18 bases between. CDR3 bases read: TGTGCCAGTAGAGATGGACAGACGAAACTCTATGGC. Protein product: CASRDGQTKLYG. The full CDR3 reads CASRDGQTKLYGYTF.

By proportion, this clone is medium-sized. The read finishes 3 residues shy of the CDR3 end, and the germline J gene is used to complete it. The chain is built from TRBV7-3 and TRBJ2-1; D might be TRBD2 (6 bases). The CDR3 has 15 amino acids. V gave up 2 bases and J gave up 8 bases, with 16 bases separating them. Per the germline V gene, CDR1 is SGHTA and CDR2 is FQGTGA. The CDR3 bases that were read are TGTGCCAGCAGCTTAGTGGGGGGTCCGTCCGATGAG. Translation gives CASSLVGGPSDE. The whole CDR3 sequence is CASSLVGGPSDEQFF.

For this clone: The read falls 3 residues short of the CDR3 end, and the missing part is taken from the germline J gene. The chain couples TRBV18 to TRBJ2-1, with TRBD2 matching 11 bases. Per the germline V gene, CDR1 is KGHSH and CDR2 is LQKENI. The CDR3 consists of 15 residues. V shed 5 bases and J 0 bases; nucleotides not matched to a gene: 0. The part of the CDR3 DNA that was read is TGTGCCAGCTCAACTAGCGGGAGCTCCTACAATGAG. It codes for CASSTSGSSYNE. From start to end, the CDR3 is CASSTSGSSYNEQFF.

This clone has ten or more counts. The read terminates 3 residues before the CDR3 end, so the remaining end is supplied by the germline J gene. The chain links TRBV3-1 (or the pseudogene TRBV3-2) to TRBJ2-3; no definite D call. V was pared by 0 bases and J by 6 bases, with 7 bases between. Germline V CDR1 and CDR2: LGHDT, YNNKEL (reference sequence). This CDR3 contains 13 residues. The sequenced part of the CDR3 DNA is TGTGCCAGCAGCCAAGATACCCAGGATACG. Its translation: CASSQDTQDT. The whole CDR3 region reads CASSQDTQDTQYF.

Points on this clone: The read ends 3 residues shy of where the CDR3 ends; the end is completed using the germline J gene. The V gene is TRBV19, the J gene TRBJ2-1; D gene unclear. Germline CDR1 and CDR2: LNHDA and SQIVND (reference sequence). This CDR3 is 13 amino acids long. V gave up 6 bases and J gave up 5 bases, with 11 bases separating them. The sequenced CDR3 bases are TGTGCCAGTAGGCCCCACACAGACAATGAG. Protein sequence: CASRPHTDNE. The complete CDR3 reads CASRPHTDNEQFF.

This clone was observed a few times. The read finishes 3 residues shy of the CDR3 end, and the germline J gene is used to complete it. The V call is TRBV18, the J call TRBJ2-1; TRBD2 aligns across 7 bases. This CDR3 has 16 residues. The V gene's germline CDR1 is KGHSH and CDR2 LQKENI. V dropped 5 bases and J dropped 7; count of bases not matched to a gene: 14. The CDR3 sequence is CASSSLLERGRNEQFF. CDR3 bases read: TGTGCCAGCTCATCATTATTAGAGCGGGGAAGAAATGAG.

This clone was found a few times. Here the CDR3 reads CASSLDGDYGYTF. The CDR3 DNA, read in part, is TGTGCCAGCTCTCTCGACGGGGACTATGGC. The chain couples TRBV18 to TRBJ1-2; D remains ambiguous. The CDR3 extends 3 residues past the end of the read, so its final part is completed from the germline J gene. Germline V lookup: CDR1 KGHSH, CDR2 LQKENI. V lost 6 bases to trimming and J lost 3 bases, with 11 bases between them. The CDR3 has 13 residues.

In its sample, this clone was seen many times. The CDR3 end lies 3 residues beyond the end of the read and is filled in from the germline J gene. The gene calls are TRBV6-1 and TRBJ2-7; 11 bases match TRBD1. V lost 4 bases to trimming and J lost 2 bases; unmatched junction nucleotides: 4. CDR1 and CDR2 (germline): MNHNS, SASEGT. The CDR3 consists of 15 residues. The CDR3 loop reads CASSVGQGAAYEQYF. The CDR3 bases that were read are TGTGCCAGCAGTGTAGGACAGGGGGCGGCCTACGAG.